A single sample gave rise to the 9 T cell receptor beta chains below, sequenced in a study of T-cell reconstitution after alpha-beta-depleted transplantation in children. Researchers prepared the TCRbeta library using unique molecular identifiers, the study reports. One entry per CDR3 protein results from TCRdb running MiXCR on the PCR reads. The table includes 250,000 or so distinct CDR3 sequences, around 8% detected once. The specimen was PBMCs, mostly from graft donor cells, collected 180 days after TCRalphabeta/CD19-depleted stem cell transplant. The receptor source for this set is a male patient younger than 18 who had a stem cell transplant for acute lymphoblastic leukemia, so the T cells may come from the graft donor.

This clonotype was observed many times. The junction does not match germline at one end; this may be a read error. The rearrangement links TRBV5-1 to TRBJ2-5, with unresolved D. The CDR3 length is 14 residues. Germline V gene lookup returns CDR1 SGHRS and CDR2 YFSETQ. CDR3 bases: TGTGCCAGCAGCTTAGGACGATACCAAGAGACCCAGTACTTC. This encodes CASSLGRYQETQYF.

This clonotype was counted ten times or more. The CDR3 reads CASSPPDRVGLFDGYTF. The CDR3 coding sequence is TGTGCCAGCTCACCACCGGACAGGGTTGGGCTATTTGATGGCTACACCTTC. This sequence joins TRBV18 and TRBJ1-2, with 8 bases identical to TRBD1. Losses at the gene ends were 0 bases for V and 6 bases for J; bases not matched to a gene: 12. The CDR3 length is 17 residues. CDR1 and CDR2 from the germline V gene are KGHSH and LQKENI.

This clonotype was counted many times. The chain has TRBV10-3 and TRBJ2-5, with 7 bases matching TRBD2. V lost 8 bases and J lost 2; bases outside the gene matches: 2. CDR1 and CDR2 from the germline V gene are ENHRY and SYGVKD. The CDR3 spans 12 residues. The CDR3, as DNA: TGTGCCATCCGGGACTATCAAGAGACCCAGTACTTC. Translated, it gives CAIRDYQETQYF.

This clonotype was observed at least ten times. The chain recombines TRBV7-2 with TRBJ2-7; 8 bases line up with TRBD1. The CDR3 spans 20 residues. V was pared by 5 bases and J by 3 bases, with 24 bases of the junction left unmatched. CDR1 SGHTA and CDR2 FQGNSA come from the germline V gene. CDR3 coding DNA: TGTGCCAGCAGCCTCTTCCCGGTGGACAGGGCAATTGGCGGGTACTACGAGCAGTACTTC. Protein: CASSLFPVDRAIGGYYEQYF.

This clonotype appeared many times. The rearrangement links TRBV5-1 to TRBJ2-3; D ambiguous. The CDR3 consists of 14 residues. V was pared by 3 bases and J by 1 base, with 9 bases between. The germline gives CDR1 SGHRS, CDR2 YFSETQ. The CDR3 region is CASSSTVRTDTQYF. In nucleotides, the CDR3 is TGCGCCAGCAGCTCTACGGTCCGCACAGATACGCAGTATTTT.

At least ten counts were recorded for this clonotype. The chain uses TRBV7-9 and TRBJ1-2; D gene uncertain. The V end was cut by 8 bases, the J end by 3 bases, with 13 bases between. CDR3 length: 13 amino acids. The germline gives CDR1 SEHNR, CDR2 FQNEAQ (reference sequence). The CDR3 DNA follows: TGTGCCAGCGGCGAGTTTGGTTACTATGGCTACACCTTC. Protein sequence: CASGEFGYYGYTF.

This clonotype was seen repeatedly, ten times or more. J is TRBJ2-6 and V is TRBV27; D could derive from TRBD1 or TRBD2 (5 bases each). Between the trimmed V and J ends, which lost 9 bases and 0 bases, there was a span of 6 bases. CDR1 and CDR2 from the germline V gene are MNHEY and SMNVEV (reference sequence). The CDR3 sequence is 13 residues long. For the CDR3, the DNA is TGTGCCAGTGGGGGCTCTGGGGCCAACGTCCTGACTTTC. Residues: CASGGSGANVLTF.

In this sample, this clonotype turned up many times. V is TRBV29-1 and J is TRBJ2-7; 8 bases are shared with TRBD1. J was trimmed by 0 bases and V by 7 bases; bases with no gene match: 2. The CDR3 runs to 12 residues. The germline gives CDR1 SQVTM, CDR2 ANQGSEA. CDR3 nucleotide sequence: TGCAGCGCCACAGGGGGCTCCTACGAGCAGTACTTC. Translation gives CSATGGSYEQYF.

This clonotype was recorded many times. The CDR3 here is CASSLSGTGELFF. The CDR3 region has the DNA TGCGCCAGCAGCCTTAGCGGGACCGGGGAGCTGTTTTTT. The chain carries TRBV5-1 and TRBJ2-2; 7 bases are shared with TRBD2. After removal of 4 bases from V and 5 bases from J, the junction contained 2 bases not matched to a gene. The CDR3 sequence is 13 residues long. CDR1 and CDR2 (germline): SGHRS, YFSETQ.